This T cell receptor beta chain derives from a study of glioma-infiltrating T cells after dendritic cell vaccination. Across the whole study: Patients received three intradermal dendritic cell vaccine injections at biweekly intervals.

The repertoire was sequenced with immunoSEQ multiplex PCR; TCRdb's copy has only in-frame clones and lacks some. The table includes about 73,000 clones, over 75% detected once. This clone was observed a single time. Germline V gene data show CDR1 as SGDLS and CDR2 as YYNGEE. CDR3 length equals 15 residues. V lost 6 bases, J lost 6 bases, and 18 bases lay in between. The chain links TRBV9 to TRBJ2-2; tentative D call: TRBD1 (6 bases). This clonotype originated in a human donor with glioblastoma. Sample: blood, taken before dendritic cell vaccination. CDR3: CASTLNQGNSGELFF. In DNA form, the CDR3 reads TGTGCCAGCACCCTGAATCAGGGGAATTCCGGGGAGCTGTTTTTT.